Shown below are 5 T cell receptor beta chains from a single sample sequenced in a study of OX40 agonist ivuxolimab in advanced cancers. Produced via immunoSEQ multiplex PCR; TCRdb's table is partial and in-frame only. The table lists 25,000 to 40,000 clones, roughly 80% of them singletons. Sample: CD4+ or CD8+ T cells sorted from blood, taken in a trial of the OX40 agonist ivuxolimab. The receptors come from an adult with an advanced solid tumor such as melanoma, head and neck, liver or kidney cancer.

The chain has TRBV7-6 and TRBJ2-2; a possible D gene is TRBD1 (6 bases). Germline V CDR1 and CDR2: SGHVS, FNYEAQ. This CDR3 has 15 amino acids. Trimming removed 0 bases at V and 6 bases at J, with 11 bases between. The CDR3: CASSLAIQGPGELFF. CDR3 coding DNA: TGTGCCAGCAGCTTAGCAATACAGGGCCCCGGGGAGCTGTTTTTT.

The chain has TRBV5-4 and TRBJ2-7; 8 nucleotides line up with TRBD2. CDR3 size: 15 residues. The V and J ends lost 0 bases and 5 bases, in that order; junction bases with no gene match: 7. Germline V gene sequence: CDR1 SGHNT, CDR2 YYREEE (reference sequence). Here the CDR3 DNA reads TGTGCCAGCAGCTTGGAGGCTAGCGGGTTCCACGAGCAGTACTTC. Its protein is CASSLEASGFHEQYF. Looking up the rest from reference TRBV5-4 and TRBJ2-7 gives the full variable domain: ETGVTQSPTHLIKTRGQQVTLRCSSQSGHNTVSWYQQALGQGPQFIFQYYREEENGRGNFPPRFSGLQFPNYSSELNVNALELDDSALYLCASSLEASGFHEQYFGPGTRLTVT.

CDR3 DNA: TGTGCCAGCTCACCGAGCTCTGGGGCCAACGTCCTGACTTTC. Translating gives CASSPSSGANVLTF. V usage is TRBV18 and J usage is TRBJ2-6; D uncertain. This CDR3 spans 14 amino acids. Trimming stripped 3 bases from V and 0 bases from J, with 3 bases between. Looked up from germline, CDR1 is KGHSH and CDR2 is LQKENI.

The J gene is TRBJ2-7, the V gene TRBV28, with D perhaps TRBD1 (5 bases). The CDR3 runs to 15 residues. CDR1 and CDR2 (germline): MDHEN, SYDVKM. The V end lost 2 bases, the J end lost 0 bases, and 11 bases lay between the germline ends. The CDR3 DNA reads TGTGCCAGCAGTTTAGTGACAGCCCACTCCTACGAGCAGTACTTC. Protein product: CASSLVTAHSYEQYF.

This sequence joins TRBV29-1 and TRBJ2-7; the match to TRBD1 covers 9 bases. Germline V lookup: CDR1 SQVTM, CDR2 ANQGSEA. This CDR3 is 14 amino acids long. V lost 1 base to trimming and J lost 2 bases; unmatched junction nucleotides: 3. The CDR3 coding sequence is TGCAGCGTTGAAGCCGGGACAGGGACCTACGAGCAGTACTTC. This encodes CSVEAGTGTYEQYF.